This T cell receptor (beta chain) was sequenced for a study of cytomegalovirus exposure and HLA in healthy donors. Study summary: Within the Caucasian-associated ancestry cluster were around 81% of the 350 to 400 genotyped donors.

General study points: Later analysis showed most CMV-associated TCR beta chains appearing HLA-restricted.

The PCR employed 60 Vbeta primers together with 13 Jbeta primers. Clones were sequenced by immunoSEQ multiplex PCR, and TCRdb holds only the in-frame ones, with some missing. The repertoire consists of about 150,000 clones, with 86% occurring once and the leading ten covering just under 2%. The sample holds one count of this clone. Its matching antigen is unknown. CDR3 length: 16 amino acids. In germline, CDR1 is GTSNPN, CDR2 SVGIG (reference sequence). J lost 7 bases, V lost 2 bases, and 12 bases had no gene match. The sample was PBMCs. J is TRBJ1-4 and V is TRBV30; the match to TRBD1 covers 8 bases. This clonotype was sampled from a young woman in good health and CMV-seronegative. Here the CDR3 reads CAWSFPGQGVGEKLFF. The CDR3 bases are TGTGCCTGGAGTTTCCCAGGACAGGGTGTTGGTGAAAAACTGTTTTTT.